The 29 T cell receptor beta chains in this list originate from one sample, sequenced in a study of CD8 T cells in Susac syndrome (dated by TCRdb to the late 2010s). Preparation of the library involved the immunoSEQ multiplex PCR assay. RNA was extracted using the RNeasy kit, and roughly 0.45 to 1 microgram was reverse transcribed with random hexamers. TCRdb redid the processing of the public reads, applying fastp at Q25 and MiXCR, and retained in-frame beta chains. Rows with a matching CDR3 protein are joined into one entry that keeps the most common DNA and genes. Present in this sample are approximately 220,000 distinct CDR3 sequences, approximately 95% of which were seen just once. The top ten clonotypes cover approximately 0.081% of the sample. Material for sequencing was CD4+ T cells from PBMCs. The receptors stem from a human donor with multiple sclerosis.

As regards this clonotype: Relative to the germline gene, one junction end is altered; a read error may explain this. This chain connects TRBV5-6 to TRBJ2-1; D remains ambiguous. CDR1 is SGHDT and CDR2 is YYEEEE in the germline V gene. This CDR3 is 11 amino acids long. The CDR3 protein is CASSLGWERRF. CDR3 nucleotides: TGTGCCAGCAGCTTGGGGTGGGAAAGGCGTTTC.

The rearrangement joins TRBV3-1 to TRBJ1-1; tentatively, D is TRBD1 (5 bases). The germline V gene has CDR1 LGHDT and CDR2 YNNKEL (reference sequence). The CDR3 totals 14 residues. Trimming shortened V by 3 bases and J by 1 base, and 9 bases separated the two germline ends. Written as DNA, the CDR3 is TGTGCCAGCAGCCAGGGGGGATCGAACACTGAAGCTTTCTTT. Residues: CASSQGGSNTEAFF.

The chain is built from TRBV30 and TRBJ2-1; D gene unclear. V was pared by 1 base and J by 0 bases, with 10 bases between. The CDR3 loop spans 15 amino acids. Germline V CDR1 and CDR2: GTSNPN, SVGIG (reference sequence). The CDR3 DNA sequence: TGTGCCTGGAGTGAGACTGCTAGCTCCTACAATGAGCAGTTCTTC. This translates into CAWSETASSYNEQFF. Complete variable domain (other parts from reference TRBV30 and TRBJ2-1): SQTIHQWPATLVQPVGSPLSLECTVEGTSNPNLYWYRQAAGRGLQLLFYSVGIGQISSEVPQNLSASRPQDRQFILSSKKLLLSDSGFYLCAWSETASSYNEQFFGPGTRLTVL.

This chain links TRBV27 with TRBJ2-3; D unresolved. Germline V gene sequence: CDR1 MNHEY, CDR2 SMNVEV (reference sequence). This CDR3 has 13 amino acids. With 1 base removed from V and 1 base from J, the gap between germline ends came to 3 bases. Written as DNA, the CDR3 is TGTGCCAGCAGTTTATGGGGCACAGATACGCAGTATTTT. This gives the protein CASSLWGTDTQYF.

V usage is TRBV7-9 and J usage is TRBJ2-7; possibly TRBD1 for D (6 bases). Trimming stripped 5 bases from V and 2 bases from J, with 10 bases between. The CDR3 has 13 residues. Germline V gene data show CDR1 as SEHNR and CDR2 as FQNEAQ (reference sequence). The CDR3 DNA sequence: TGTGCCAGCAGCCTGGACAGAGCCTACGAGCAGTACTTC. Residues: CASSLDRAYEQYF.

This clonotype was picked up a small number of times. This chain connects TRBV19 to TRBJ1-1; no clear D. CDR1 is LNHDA, CDR2 SQIVND, per germline (reference sequence). The CDR3 length is 11 residues. Trimming left V 5 bases short and J 3 bases short, with 4 bases between. The CDR3 sequence is CASSFDTEAFF. The DNA of the CDR3 is TGTGCCAGTAGTTTCGACACTGAAGCTTTCTTT.

The chain is built from TRBV30 and TRBJ2-5, with D perhaps matching TRBD1 (5 bases). From germline, CDR1 is GTSNPN and CDR2 SVGIG (reference sequence). This CDR3 comprises 12 residues. Trimming removed 0 bases at V and 7 bases at J, with 9 bases between. CDR3 sequence reads: CAWSVPQGTQYF. The CDR3 DNA reads TGTGCCTGGAGTGTACCCCAGGGGACCCAGTACTTC.

The chain uses TRBV14 and TRBJ2-1; TRBD2 might be the D (5 bases). Per the germline V gene, CDR1 is SGHDN and CDR2 is FVKESK. The germline V and J ends were trimmed by 4 bases and 4 bases, with 11 bases remaining between them. CDR3 length equals 14 residues. The CDR3 bases are TGTGCCAGCAGCCTCTCCGGGATTTACAATGAGCAGTTCTTC. It codes for CASSLSGIYNEQFF.

V usage is TRBV9 and J usage is TRBJ2-3, with a possible D match to TRBD1 (6 bases). CDR3 size: 15 residues. V lost 0 bases, J lost 2 bases, and 10 bases lay in between. Germline assignment: CDR1 SGDLS and CDR2 YYNGEE. In nucleotides, the CDR3 is TGTGCCAGCAGCGTAGAAACAGGGATCACAGATACGCAGTATTTT. Translated: CASSVETGITDTQYF.

The V and J genes are TRBV3-1 and TRBJ2-4; D remains unclear. The germline V and J ends were trimmed by 4 bases and 3 bases, with 7 bases remaining between them. The CDR3 contains 13 residues. Germline V CDR1 and CDR2: LGHDT, YNNKEL (reference sequence). Written as DNA, the CDR3 is TGTGCCAGCAGCCCGGAAGGCAAAAACATTCAGTACTTC. Protein: CASSPEGKNIQYF.

The chain employs TRBV3-1 and TRBJ2-5, with 8 bases that match TRBD2. V shed 3 bases and J 7 bases; nucleotides not matched to a gene: 7. Germline loops: CDR1 LGHDT, CDR2 YNNKEL (reference sequence). CDR3 length equals 14 residues. Here the CDR3 reads CASSHQAGAGTQYF. DNA of the CDR3: TGTGCCAGCAGCCATCAAGCGGGGGCCGGGACCCAGTACTTC.

V gene TRBV30 combines with J gene TRBJ2-3, with D perhaps TRBD2 (6 bases). Trimming pared 5 bases from V and 1 base from J, leaving 13 bases between. In germline, CDR1 is GTSNPN, CDR2 SVGIG (reference sequence). This CDR3 spans 14 amino acids. The CDR3 sequence is CAWGRGGGTDTQYF. Here the CDR3 DNA reads TGTGCCTGGGGTCGGGGCGGGGGCACAGATACGCAGTATTTT.

This sequence joins TRBV12-3 or TRBV12-4 and TRBJ2-7, with D perhaps TRBD1 or TRBD2 (5 bases each). This CDR3 is built from 12 residues. Trimming pared 8 bases from V and 9 bases from J, leaving 17 bases between. Written as DNA, the CDR3 is TGTGCCAGCGGGACCTCCCCTAGTGTGCAGTACGTC. The encoded protein is CASGTSPSVQYV.

This clonotype has only one observation. CDR3 coding DNA: TGCAGTGCGCTGACAGGGGGATATGGCTACACCTTC. This encodes CSALTGGYGYTF. The chain combines TRBV20-1 with TRBJ1-2; 9 bases agree with TRBD1. CDR1 and CDR2 (germline): DFQATT, SNEGSKA (reference sequence). The V gene end was trimmed by 6 bases and the J gene end by 5 bases; junction bases not matched to a gene: 4. The CDR3 consists of 12 residues.

The V and J genes are TRBV12-3 or TRBV12-4 and TRBJ2-1, with no clear D. The CDR3 length is 15 residues. Trimming stripped 3 bases from V and 9 bases from J, with 18 bases between. CDR3 amino acids: CASSFRRRQLGEQFF. The DNA of the CDR3 is TGTGCCAGCAGTTTCCGGAGACGCCAGCTGGGTGAGCAGTTCTTC.

V is TRBV7-9 and J is TRBJ2-7, with D possibly TRBD1 on 6 matching bases. Trimming took 5 bases from V and 4 from J, leaving 18 bases between them. The CDR3 loop spans 15 amino acids. Germline CDR1 SEHNR, CDR2 FQNEAQ (reference sequence). CDR3 sequence: CASSPSRDKDYEQYF. The CDR3 DNA follows: TGTGCCAGCAGCCCAAGCCGGGACAAAGATTACGAGCAGTACTTC.

The genes are TRBV3-1 and TRBJ2-7, with D unclear. CDR3 size: 13 residues. Trimming stripped 2 bases from V and 2 bases from J, with 7 bases between. CDR1 and CDR2 (germline): LGHDT, YNNKEL (reference sequence). The CDR3 DNA sequence: TGTGCCAGCAGCCAACTATCAACCTACGAGCAGTACTTC. Translation gives CASSQLSTYEQYF.

This chain links TRBV3-1 with TRBJ1-1; D unresolved. CDR3 size: 13 residues. V lost 2 bases and J 3 bases, leaving 7 bases between the germline ends. Germline lookup yields CDR1 LGHDT and CDR2 YNNKEL (reference sequence). The CDR3 region is CASSQRVYTEAFF. In DNA form, the CDR3 reads TGTGCCAGCAGCCAAAGGGTGTACACTGAAGCTTTCTTT. Looking up the rest from reference TRBV3-1 and TRBJ1-1 gives the full variable domain: DTAVSQTPKYLVTQMGNDKSIKCEQNLGHDTMYWYKQDSKKFLKIMFSYNNKELIINETVPNRFSPKSPDKAHLNLHINSLELGDSAVYFCASSQRVYTEAFFGQGTRLTVV.

The chain links TRBV30 to TRBJ1-2; no firm D call. Germline values: CDR1 GTSNPN, CDR2 SVGIG (reference sequence). The germline V and J ends were trimmed by 4 bases and 3 bases, with 12 bases remaining between them. This CDR3 contains 13 residues. CDR3 amino acids: CAWNRPGDYGYTF. CDR3 bases: TGTGCCTGGAATCGGCCAGGAGACTATGGCTACACCTTC. Looking up the rest from reference TRBV30 and TRBJ1-2 gives the full variable domain: SQTIHQWPATLVQPVGSPLSLECTVEGTSNPNLYWYRQAAGRGLQLLFYSVGIGQISSEVPQNLSASRPQDRQFILSSKKLLLSDSGFYLCAWNRPGDYGYTFGSGTRLTVV.

The chain employs TRBV9 and TRBJ2-2, with D perhaps TRBD1 or TRBD2 (5 bases each). V lost 4 bases and J lost 3, with 13 bases in between. Germline values: CDR1 SGDLS, CDR2 YYNGEE. CDR3 length: 15 residues. In DNA, the CDR3 is TGTGCCAGCAGCACTTCAACGGGGCACACCGGGGAGCTGTTTTTT. Its translation is CASSTSTGHTGELFF.

The gene calls are TRBV10-3 and TRBJ2-7; D is unclear. The CDR3 is 12 amino acids. The V gene's germline CDR1 is ENHRY and CDR2 SYGVKD. The V end was cut by 3 bases, the J end by 1 base, with 4 bases between. DNA for the CDR3: TGTGCCATCAGTGACGCTTCCTACGAGCAGTACTTC. Translation: CAISDASYEQYF.

The chain joins TRBV2 to TRBJ1-6; weak D call: TRBD1 (6 bases). The CDR3 spans 15 residues. The germline V gene encodes CDR1 SNHLY and CDR2 FYNNEI. V was pared by 3 bases and J by 7 bases, with 13 bases between. CDR3 sequence (DNA): TGTGCCAGCAGTGATAAGCGGACAGAAAATTCACCCCTCCACTTT. As protein: CASSDKRTENSPLHF.

CDR3 amino acids: CASSVGSVGETQYF. As DNA, the CDR3 is TGTGCCAGCAGCGTAGGGTCGGTAGGAGAGACCCAGTACTTC. The chain couples TRBV9 to TRBJ2-5, with unresolved D. V was shortened by 0 bases and J by 4 bases, with 10 bases between the two germline ends. CDR3 length equals 14 residues. Germline CDR1 is SGDLS and CDR2 is YYNGEE.

The chain is built from TRBV18 and TRBJ1-2, with D uncertain. The CDR3 contains 14 residues. Trimming took 6 bases from V and 6 from J, leaving 17 bases between them. Germline lookup yields CDR1 KGHSH and CDR2 LQKENI. This CDR3 is CASSMPGREDGYTF. For the CDR3, the DNA is TGTGCCAGCTCCATGCCTGGGCGGGAAGATGGCTACACCTTC. Drawing the rest from reference TRBV18 and TRBJ1-2, the complete variable domain is NAGVMQNPRHLVRRRGQEARLRCSPMKGHSHVYWYRQLPEEGLKFMVYLQKENIIDESGMPKERFSAEFPKEGPSILRIQQVVRGDSAAYFCASSMPGREDGYTFGSGTRLTVV.

This chain links TRBV20-1 with TRBJ1-2; weak D call: TRBD1 (6 bases). Germline V gives CDR1 DFQATT, CDR2 SNEGSKA (reference sequence). The CDR3 is made up of 14 amino acids. V was shortened by 0 bases and J by 5 bases, with 13 bases between the two germline ends. CDR3 sequence: CSARELGGPYGYTF. CDR3 nucleotide sequence: TGCAGTGCTAGAGAGCTAGGGGGGCCATATGGCTACACCTTC.

The V call is TRBV15, the J call TRBJ2-3; unclear D gene. This CDR3 contains 16 residues. Trimming removed 0 bases at V and 0 bases at J, with 10 bases between. Germline assignment: CDR1 LNHNV and CDR2 YYDKDF (reference sequence). DNA for the CDR3: TGTGCCACCAGCAGAGATTTCGACTCTAGCACAGATACGCAGTATTTT. Encoded protein: CATSRDFDSSTDTQYF.

The chain recombines TRBV20-1 with TRBJ2-7, with 8 bases matching TRBD1. Losses at the gene ends were 1 base for V and 4 bases for J; bases not matched to a gene: 6. Germline V lookup: CDR1 DFQATT, CDR2 SNEGSKA (reference sequence). This CDR3 has 14 amino acids. CDR3 nucleotide sequence: TGCAGTGCTAGAGGAGGGACAGGAGAGTACGAGCAGTACTTC. This encodes CSARGGTGEYEQYF.

The DNA of the CDR3 is TGTGCCTGGAGTGACAGACGGGTGAGCTACAATGAGCAGTTCTTC. Its translation: CAWSDRRVSYNEQFF. The chain combines TRBV30 with TRBJ2-1; D is unclear. The V and J ends lost 1 base and 3 bases respectively, with 13 bases between them. CDR1 is GTSNPN, CDR2 SVGIG, per germline (reference sequence). The CDR3 contains 15 residues.

The V call is TRBV7-9, the J call TRBJ1-3; D remains ambiguous. Trimming cost V 5 bases and J 0 bases, with 11 bases left between them. CDR3 length equals 15 residues. CDR1 and CDR2 from the germline V gene are SEHNR and FQNEAQ (reference sequence). The CDR3 region is CASSPDTLSGNTIYF. CDR3 nucleotide sequence: TGTGCCAGCAGCCCAGACACACTCTCTGGAAACACCATATATTTT.